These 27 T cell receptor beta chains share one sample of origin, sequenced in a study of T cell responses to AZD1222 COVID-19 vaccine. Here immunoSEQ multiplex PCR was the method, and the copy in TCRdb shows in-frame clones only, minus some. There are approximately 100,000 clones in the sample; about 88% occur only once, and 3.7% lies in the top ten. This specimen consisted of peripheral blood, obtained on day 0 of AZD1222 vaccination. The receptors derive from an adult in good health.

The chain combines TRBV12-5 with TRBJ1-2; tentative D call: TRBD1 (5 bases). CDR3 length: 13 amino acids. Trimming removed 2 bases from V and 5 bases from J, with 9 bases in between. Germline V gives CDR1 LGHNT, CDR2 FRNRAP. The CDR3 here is CASGLSQVYGYTF. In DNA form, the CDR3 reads TGTGCTAGTGGTTTGTCACAGGTGTATGGCTACACCTTC.

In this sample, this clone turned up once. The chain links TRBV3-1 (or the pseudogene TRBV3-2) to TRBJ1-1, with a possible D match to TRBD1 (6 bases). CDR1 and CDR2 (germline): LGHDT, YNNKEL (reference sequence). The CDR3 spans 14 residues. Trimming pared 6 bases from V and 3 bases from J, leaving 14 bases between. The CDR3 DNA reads TGTGCCAGCAGGGAACAGGGTTGGGACACTGAAGCTTTCTTT. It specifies CASREQGWDTEAFF.

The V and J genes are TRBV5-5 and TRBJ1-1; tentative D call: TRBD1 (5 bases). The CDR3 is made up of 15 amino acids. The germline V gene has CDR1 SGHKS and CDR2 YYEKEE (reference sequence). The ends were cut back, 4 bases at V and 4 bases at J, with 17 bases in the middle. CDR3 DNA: TGTGCCAGCAGCCCCAGGGCTTGGTTGGGCACTGAAGCTTTCTTT. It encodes CASSPRAWLGTEAFF.

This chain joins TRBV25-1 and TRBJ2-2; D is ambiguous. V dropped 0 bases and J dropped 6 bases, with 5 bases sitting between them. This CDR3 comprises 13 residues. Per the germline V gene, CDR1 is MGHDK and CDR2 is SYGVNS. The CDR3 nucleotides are TGTGCCAGCAGTGAATATGGCCCCGGGGAGCTGTTTTTT. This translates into CASSEYGPGELFF.

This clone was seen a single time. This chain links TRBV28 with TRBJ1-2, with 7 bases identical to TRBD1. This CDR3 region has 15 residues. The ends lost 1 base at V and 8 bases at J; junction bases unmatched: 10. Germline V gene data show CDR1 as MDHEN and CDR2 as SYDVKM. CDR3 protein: CASSLSLTGVYGYTF. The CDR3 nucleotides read TGTGCCAGCAGTTTATCGCTAACAGGGGTGTACGGCTACACCTTC.

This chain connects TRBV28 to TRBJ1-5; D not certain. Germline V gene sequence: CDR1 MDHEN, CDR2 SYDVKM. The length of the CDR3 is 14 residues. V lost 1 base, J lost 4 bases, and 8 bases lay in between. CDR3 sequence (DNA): TGTGCCAGCAGTTTATTTAGCAAAAATCAGCCCCAGCATTTT. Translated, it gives CASSLFSKNQPQHF.

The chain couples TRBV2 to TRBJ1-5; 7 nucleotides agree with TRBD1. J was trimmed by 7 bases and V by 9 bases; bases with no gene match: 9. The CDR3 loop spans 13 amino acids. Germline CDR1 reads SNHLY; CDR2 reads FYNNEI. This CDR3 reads CASSRGRGQPQHF. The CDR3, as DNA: TGTGCCAGTTCTAGGGGGCGCGGGCAGCCCCAGCATTTT.

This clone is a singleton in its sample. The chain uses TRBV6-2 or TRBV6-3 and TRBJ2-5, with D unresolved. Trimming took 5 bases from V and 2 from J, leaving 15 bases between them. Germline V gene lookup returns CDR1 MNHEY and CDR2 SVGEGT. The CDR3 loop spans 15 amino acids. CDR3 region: CASSPQSPLQETQYF. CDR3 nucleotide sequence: TGTGCCAGCAGTCCCCAAAGCCCCCTTCAAGAGACCCAGTACTTC.

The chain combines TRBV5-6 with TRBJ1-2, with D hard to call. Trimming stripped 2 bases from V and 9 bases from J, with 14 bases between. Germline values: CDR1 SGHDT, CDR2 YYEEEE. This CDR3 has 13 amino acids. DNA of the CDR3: TGTGCCAGCAGCTTCGGAGCTGGTGGGAGCTACACCTTC. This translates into CASSFGAGGSYTF.

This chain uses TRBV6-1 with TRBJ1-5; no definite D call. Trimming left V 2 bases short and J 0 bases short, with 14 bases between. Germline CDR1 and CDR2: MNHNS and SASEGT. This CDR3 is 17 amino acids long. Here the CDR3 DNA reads TGTGCCAGCAGTGAATTGCTAGAGTACTATAGCAATCAGCCCCAGCATTTT. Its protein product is CASSELLEYYSNQPQHF.

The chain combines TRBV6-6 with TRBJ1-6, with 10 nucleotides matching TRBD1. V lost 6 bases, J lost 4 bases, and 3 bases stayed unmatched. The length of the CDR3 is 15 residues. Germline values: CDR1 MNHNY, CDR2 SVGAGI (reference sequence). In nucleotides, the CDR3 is TGTGCCAGCAGGGACAGGGGGTCGTATAATTCACCCCTCCACTTT. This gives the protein CASRDRGSYNSPLHF.

This CDR3 reads CASSLILSETTEAFF. The CDR3, as DNA: TGTGCCAGCAGCTTAATTTTGTCCGAGACCACTGAAGCTTTCTTT. The chain has TRBV7-2 and TRBJ1-1, with D uncertain. The CDR3 sequence is 15 residues long. Trimming took off 2 bases at V and 4 bases at J, with 14 bases between the two ends. CDR1 SGHTA and CDR2 FQGNSA come from the germline V gene.

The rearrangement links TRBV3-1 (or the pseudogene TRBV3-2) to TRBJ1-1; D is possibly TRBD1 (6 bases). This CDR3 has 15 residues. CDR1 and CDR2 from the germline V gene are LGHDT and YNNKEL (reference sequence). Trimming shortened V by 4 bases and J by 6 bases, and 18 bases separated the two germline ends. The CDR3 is CASSPPQGRRAEAFF. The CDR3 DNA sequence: TGTGCCAGCAGCCCCCCGCAGGGGCGTAGGGCTGAAGCTTTCTTT.

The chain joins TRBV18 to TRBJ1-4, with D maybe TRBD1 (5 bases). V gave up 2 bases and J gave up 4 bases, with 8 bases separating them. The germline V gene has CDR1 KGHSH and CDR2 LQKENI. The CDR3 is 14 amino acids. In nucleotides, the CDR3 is TGTGCCAGCTCACCAAACAGGAGTAATGAAAAACTGTTTTTT. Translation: CASSPNRSNEKLFF.

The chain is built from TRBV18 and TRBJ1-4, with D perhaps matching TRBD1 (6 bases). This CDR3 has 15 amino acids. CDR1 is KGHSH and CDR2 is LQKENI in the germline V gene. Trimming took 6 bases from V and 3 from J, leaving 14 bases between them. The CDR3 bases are TGTGCCAGCTCGCCATTCGGACAGCCTAATGAAAAACTGTTTTTT. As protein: CASSPFGQPNEKLFF.

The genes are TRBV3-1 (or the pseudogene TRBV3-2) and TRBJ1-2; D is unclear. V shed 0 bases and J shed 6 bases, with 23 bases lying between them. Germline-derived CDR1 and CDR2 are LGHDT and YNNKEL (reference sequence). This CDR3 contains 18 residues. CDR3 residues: CASSQDRLPAGGRNGYTF. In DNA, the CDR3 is TGTGCCAGCAGCCAAGATAGGCTGCCTGCAGGAGGCAGGAATGGCTACACCTTC.

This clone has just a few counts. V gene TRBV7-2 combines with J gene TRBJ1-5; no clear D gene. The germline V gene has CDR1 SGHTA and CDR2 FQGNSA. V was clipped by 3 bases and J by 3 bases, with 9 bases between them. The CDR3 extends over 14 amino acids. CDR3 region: CASSFNRINQPQHF. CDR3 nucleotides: TGTGCCAGCAGCTTTAACCGGATCAATCAGCCCCAGCATTTT.

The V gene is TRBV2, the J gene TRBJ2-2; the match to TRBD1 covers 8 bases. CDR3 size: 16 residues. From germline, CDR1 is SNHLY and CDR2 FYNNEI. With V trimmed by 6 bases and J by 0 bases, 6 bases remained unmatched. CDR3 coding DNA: TGTGCCAGCAGCATCCAGGGGGCGCCGAACACCGGGGAGCTGTTTTTT. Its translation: CASSIQGAPNTGELFF.

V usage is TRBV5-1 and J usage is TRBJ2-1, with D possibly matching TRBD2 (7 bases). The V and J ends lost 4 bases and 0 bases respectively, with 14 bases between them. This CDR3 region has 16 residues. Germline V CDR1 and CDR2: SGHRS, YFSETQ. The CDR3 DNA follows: TGCGCCAGCAGCGGGGGGGCGACCAGCTCCTACAATGAGCAGTTCTTC. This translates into CASSGGATSSYNEQFF.

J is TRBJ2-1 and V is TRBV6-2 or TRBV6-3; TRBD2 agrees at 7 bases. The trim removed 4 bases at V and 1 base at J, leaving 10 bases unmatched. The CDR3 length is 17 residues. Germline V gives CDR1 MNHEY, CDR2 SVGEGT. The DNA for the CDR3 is TGTGCCAGCAGTTCCCGCTGGCAGGGAGGGTCCTACAATGAGCAGTTCTTC. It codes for CASSSRWQGGSYNEQFF.

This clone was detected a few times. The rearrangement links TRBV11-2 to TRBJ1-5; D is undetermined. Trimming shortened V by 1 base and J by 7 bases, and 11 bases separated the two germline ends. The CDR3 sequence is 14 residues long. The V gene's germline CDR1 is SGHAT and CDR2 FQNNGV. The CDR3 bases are TGTGCCAGCAGCTTAGGCGGTTTTGGGCAGCCCCAGCATTTT. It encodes CASSLGGFGQPQHF.

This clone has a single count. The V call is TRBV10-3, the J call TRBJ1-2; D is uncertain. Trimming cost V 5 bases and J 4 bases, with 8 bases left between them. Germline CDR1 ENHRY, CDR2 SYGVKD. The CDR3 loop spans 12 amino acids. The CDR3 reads CAISFDTYGYTF. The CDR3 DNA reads TGTGCCATCAGTTTCGACACCTATGGCTACACCTTC.

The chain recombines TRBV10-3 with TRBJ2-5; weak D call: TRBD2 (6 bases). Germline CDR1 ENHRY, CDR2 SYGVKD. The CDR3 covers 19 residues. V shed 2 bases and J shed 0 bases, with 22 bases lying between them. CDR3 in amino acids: CAISEPRGPGATYQETQYF. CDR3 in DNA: TGTGCCATCAGTGAGCCGCGGGGACCCGGGGCAACGTACCAAGAGACCCAGTACTTC.

The CDR3 DNA is TGTGCCAGCAGCCCAGGACAGGGACGCTATGGCTACACCTTC. Protein product: CASSPGQGRYGYTF. The genes are TRBV6-5 and TRBJ1-2; 8 nucleotides agree with TRBD1. Germline CDR1 and CDR2: MNHEY and SVGAGI. The CDR3 is made up of 14 amino acids. Trimming removed 6 bases from V and 4 bases from J; junction bases left unmatched: 7.

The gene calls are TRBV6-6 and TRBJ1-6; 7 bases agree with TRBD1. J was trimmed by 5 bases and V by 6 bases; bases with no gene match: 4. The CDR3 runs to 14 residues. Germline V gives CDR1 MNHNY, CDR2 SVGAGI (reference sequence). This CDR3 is CASSSGQNNSPLHF. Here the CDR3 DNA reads TGTGCCAGCAGCTCGGGACAGAATAATTCACCCCTCCACTTT.

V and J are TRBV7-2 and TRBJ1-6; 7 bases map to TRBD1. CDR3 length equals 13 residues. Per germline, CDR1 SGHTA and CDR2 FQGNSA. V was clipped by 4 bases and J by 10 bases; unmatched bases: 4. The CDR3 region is CASSSTGKSPLHF. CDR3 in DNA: TGTGCCAGCAGCTCGACAGGGAAATCACCCCTCCACTTT.

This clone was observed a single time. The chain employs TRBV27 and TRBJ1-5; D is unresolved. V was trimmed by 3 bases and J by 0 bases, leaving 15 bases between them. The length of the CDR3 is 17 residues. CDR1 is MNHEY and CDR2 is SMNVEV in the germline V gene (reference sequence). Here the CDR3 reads CASSFVLGGLSNQPQHF. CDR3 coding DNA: TGTGCCAGCAGTTTTGTATTGGGAGGGCTTAGCAATCAGCCCCAGCATTTT.